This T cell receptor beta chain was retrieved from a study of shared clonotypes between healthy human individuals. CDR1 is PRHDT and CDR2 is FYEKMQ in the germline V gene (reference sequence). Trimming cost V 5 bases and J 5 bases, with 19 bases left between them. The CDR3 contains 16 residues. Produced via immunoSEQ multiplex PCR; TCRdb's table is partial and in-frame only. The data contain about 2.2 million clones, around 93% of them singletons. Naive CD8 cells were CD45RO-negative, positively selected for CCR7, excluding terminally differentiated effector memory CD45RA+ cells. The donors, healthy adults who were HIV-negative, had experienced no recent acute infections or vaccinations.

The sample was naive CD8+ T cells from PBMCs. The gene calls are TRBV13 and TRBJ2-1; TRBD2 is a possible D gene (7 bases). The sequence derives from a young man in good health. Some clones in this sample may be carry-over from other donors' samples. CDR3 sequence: CASSLGGGGVNNEQFF. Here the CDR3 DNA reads TGTGCCAGCAGCCTCGGAGGGGGAGGGGTTAACAATGAGCAGTTCTTC.